Sequencing of this TCR beta chain was carried out in a study of T-cell memory formation after mild COVID-19. Looking at the study overall: Among the donors, TCR clusters were largely specific to each donor.

The study's findings and limits: CD4+ clones that contracted lay mainly in CM and EM; CD8+ ones lay in EMRA. CD4/CD8 balance held among clones contracting day 15 to 85, and later expanders leaned CD4+.

J lost 6 bases, V lost 6 bases, and 5 bases had no gene match. Looked up from germline, CDR1 is ENHRY and CDR2 is SYGVKD. The CDR3 covers 14 residues. Libraries for TCRalpha and TCRbeta carried sample barcodes and unique molecular identifiers via 5'RACE. TCRdb processed the 5' RACE reads anew with MiXCR; each CDR3 protein has one entry. The repertoire holds approximately 170,000 distinct CDR3 sequences, with roughly 13% as singletons. As to this clonotype: Its specificity is not known.

This sequence joins TRBV10-3 and TRBJ2-2; 9 bases fit TRBD1. The origin of this receptor is a man aged 18-30 years who had mild COVID-19 (a few samples of this study predate the infection). Cell type and time point are not known. The sample consisted of PBMCs or a T cell subset sorted from them (not recorded which). CDR3 amino acids: CAISKQGASGELFF. The DNA for the CDR3 is TGTGCCATCAGCAAACAGGGGGCGTCCGGGGAGCTGTTTTTT.